This TCR beta chain was documented in a study of metastatic and nonmetastatic thyroid tumors (dated by TCRdb to 2018 to 2021). Regarding the complete study: Repertoires were compared across peripheral blood and tumor or nodule tissue samples from malignant and benign thyroid patients. General findings and caveats noted by the study authors: In both blood and tumor samples, TCR beta diversity was reported to be significantly higher in malignant tumors than in benign nodules.

The library came from PCR. This sample was sequenced with an Illumina HiSeq 4000. The TCR beta-chain CDR3 region of each patient was profiled by high-throughput sequencing. Under the source paper's analysis protocol: CDR3 differences across clinicopathological groups were used to build a classifier for discriminating distant-metastatic papillary thyroid cancer patients. The Shannon index was used to assess repertoire diversity, and the Morisita-Horn index was used to assess tumor-blood repertoire similarity. Through fastp at Q25 and MiXCR, TCRdb rebuilt clones from the public reads, retaining in-frame beta chains. None of the V and J calls come from the authors' own analysis; TCRdb made them. This sample holds fewer than 6,000 clones; about 25% were observed only once. The biggest ten clones account for roughly 11% of the sample. This clone is considered medium-sized (0.01 to 0.1%). What this receptor recognizes is not known. Per-base quality was not reported, and no clone a single base away is much larger than it.

V is trimmed back by 6 bases and J by 0 bases, and the junction contains 6 bases that no gene match accounts for. The CDR3 numbers 16 residues from cysteine through phenylalanine. CDR3 DNA only is kept here, 48 bases in frame from base 1. According to the germline V gene, CDR1 reads SGHTA and CDR2 reads FQGTGA. Before undergoing thyroid surgery, none of the patients had been given any kind of treatment. Using T-cell receptor beta sequencing, the study looked back at clinical samples from patients collected from about 2011 to 2018. This receptor was taken from a male donor with papillary thyroid cancer or a benign thyroid nodule (not recorded which). Some clones in this sample may be carry-over from other donors' samples. The rearranged chain carries TRBV7-3 and TRBJ2-3, with 10 bases matching TRBD2. Input material: adjacent normal tissue. The DNA reads as follows: TGTGCCAGCAGTTCGGGGGGACTAGCGAGCACAGATACGCAGTATTTT. This sequence encodes CASSSGGLASTDTQYF.